These 29 T cell receptor beta chains share one sample of origin, sequenced in a study of blood T cell repertoires in COVID-19. The table came from immunoSEQ multiplex PCR; TCRdb's copy has only in-frame clones and leaves some out. The sample gives roughly 45,000 clones, roughly 83% of which show up once; around 4.5% is in the top ten. Specimen: peripheral blood. Receptors were obtained from a man aged 50-59 years with active COVID-19.

Notes on this clone: Its ends do not fully match the called genes, so a read error is possible. The V and J genes are TRBV19 and TRBJ1-5, with D maybe TRBD1 (6 bases). This CDR3 is 16 amino acids long. The germline V gene has CDR1 LNHDA and CDR2 SQIVND (reference sequence). CDR3 sequence: CASGMLRGASNQPQHF. As DNA, the CDR3 is TGTGCCAGTGGTATGTTGCGGGGGGCGAGCAATCAGCCCCAGCATTTT.

V is TRBV19 and J is TRBJ2-7, with TRBD2 matching 7 bases. The CDR3 spans 16 residues. In germline, CDR1 is LNHDA, CDR2 SQIVND (reference sequence). The J segment lost 0 bases and the V segment lost 5 bases, leaving 10 bases of the junction unmatched. The CDR3: CASSRGFGGISYEQYF. DNA of the CDR3: TGTGCCAGTAGTCGGGGGTTCGGGGGGATCTCCTACGAGCAGTACTTC.

V is TRBV10-2 and J is TRBJ2-7; 9 bases match TRBD2. The CDR3 spans 14 residues. V trimming: 3 bases; J trimming: 3 bases; junction bases outside the gene matches: 3. CDR1 WSHSY and CDR2 SAAADI come from the germline V gene. The CDR3 reads CASSELAGVYEQYF. CDR3 coding DNA: TGCGCCAGCAGTGAATTAGCGGGGGTCTACGAGCAGTACTTC.

The V and J genes are TRBV5-1 and TRBJ2-2; TRBD2 aligns across 15 bases. J gave up 7 bases and V 3 bases, and 4 bases lay outside the gene matches. The CDR3 loop spans 16 amino acids. CDR1 and CDR2 (germline): SGHRS, YFSETQ. CDR3 sequence reads: CASSSGLAGGVGELFF. In DNA, the CDR3 is TGCGCCAGCAGCTCGGGACTAGCGGGGGGCGTCGGGGAGCTGTTTTTT.

DNA of the CDR3: TGTGCCAGCAGCCCCCGGGACAACAATAATTCACCCCTCCACTTT. Encoded protein: CASSPRDNNNSPLHF. This rearrangement joins TRBV9 to TRBJ1-6; weak D call: TRBD1 (6 bases). Germline CDR1 reads SGDLS; CDR2 reads YYNGEE. The CDR3 sequence is 15 residues long. The ends were cut back, 4 bases at V and 5 bases at J, with 13 bases in the middle. The entire variable domain, with the rest obtained from reference TRBV9 and TRBJ1-6, is as follows: DSGVTQTPKHLITATGQRVTLRCSPRSGDLSVYWYQQSLDQGLQFLIQYYNGEERAKGNILERFSAQQFPDLHSELNLSSLELGDSALYFCASSPRDNNNSPLHFGNGTRLTVT.

The rearrangement links TRBV6-5 to TRBJ2-7; D perhaps matches TRBD2 (6 bases). This CDR3 spans 13 amino acids. V was trimmed by 5 bases and J by 4 bases, leaving 12 bases between them. Germline CDR1 reads MNHEY; CDR2 reads SVGAGI. The CDR3 loop reads CASSPLAGYEQYF. The CDR3 bases are TGTGCCAGCAGTCCCCTGGCGGGGTACGAGCAGTACTTC.

V is TRBV7-9 and J is TRBJ1-4, with unresolved D. CDR3 length: 15 residues. Germline values: CDR1 SEHNR, CDR2 FQNEAQ (reference sequence). V lost 3 bases and J lost 4, with 12 bases in between. CDR3: CASSFSQRSNEKLFF. The CDR3 DNA follows: TGTGCCAGCAGCTTCTCACAGAGAAGTAATGAAAAACTGTTTTTT.

The chain has TRBV6-5 and TRBJ2-2, with TRBD2 matching over 8 bases. Per germline, CDR1 MNHEY and CDR2 SVGAGI. The V segment lost 8 bases and the J segment 5 bases; nucleotides outside the gene matches: 7. The CDR3 sequence is 14 residues long. The CDR3 bases are TGTGCCAGCGAGGGACTAGGTCTAACCGGGGAGCTGTTTTTT. The encoded protein is CASEGLGLTGELFF.

The chain uses TRBV6-6 and TRBJ2-7, with 10 bases matching TRBD1. The CDR3 is made up of 15 amino acids. Germline trimming cut 2 bases from V and 5 bases from J; bases unmatched to any gene: 6. Germline V gene sequence: CDR1 MNHNY, CDR2 SVGAGI (reference sequence). CDR3 bases: TGTGCCAGCAGTTACGGACAGGGGGTCATGGACGAGCAGTACTTC. It is translated as CASSYGQGVMDEQYF.

The V call is TRBV5-4, the J call TRBJ2-1; 10 positions match TRBD2. The CDR3 extends over 16 amino acids. CDR1 and CDR2 (germline): SGHNT, YYREEE (reference sequence). V lost 3 bases and J lost 2; bases outside the gene matches: 5. CDR3 sequence (DNA): TGTGCCAGCAGCTCTAGCGGGGGCCATGCCTACAATGAGCAGTTCTTC. Its translation: CASSSSGGHAYNEQFF.

The gene calls are TRBV2 and TRBJ2-3; 7 nucleotides align to TRBD1. J gave up 3 bases and V 4 bases, and 7 bases lay outside the gene matches. The CDR3 has 15 amino acids. The germline gives CDR1 SNHLY, CDR2 FYNNEI. The CDR3 sequence: CASSVDRVRTDTQYF. Here the CDR3 DNA reads TGTGCCAGCAGTGTCGACAGGGTGCGAACAGATACGCAGTATTTT.

This chain connects TRBV9 to TRBJ1-1, with TRBD1 matching over 7 bases. Per the germline V gene, CDR1 is SGDLS and CDR2 is YYNGEE. The CDR3 totals 13 residues. Unmatched junction bases numbered 5, after V lost 3 bases and J lost 6 bases. Here the CDR3 DNA reads TGTGCCAGCAGCGCAGACAGGGCCGCTGAAGCTTTCTTT. Translation gives CASSADRAAEAFF.

The chain carries TRBV11-3 and TRBJ1-1; D is ambiguous. The CDR3 totals 13 residues. V shed 4 bases and J shed 3 bases, with 9 bases lying between them. From germline, CDR1 is SGHNT and CDR2 YENEEA. CDR3 DNA: TGTGCCAGCAGCTGGACCGGGGACACTGAAGCTTTCTTT. This encodes CASSWTGDTEAFF.

The chain links TRBV7-9 to TRBJ1-3; 12 bases agree with TRBD1. The germline V gene encodes CDR1 SEHNR and CDR2 FQNEAQ (reference sequence). The junction had 8 bases not matched to a gene; V was cut back by 4 bases and J by 1 base. The CDR3 is 18 residues long. CDR3 amino acids: CASSSPPGQGASGNTIYF. The CDR3 DNA is TGTGCCAGCAGCTCCCCGCCGGGACAGGGGGCTTCTGGAAACACCATATATTTT.

The rearrangement uses TRBV10-3 and TRBJ2-3, with D perhaps TRBD1 (5 bases). Per the germline V gene, CDR1 is ENHRY and CDR2 is SYGVKD. V lost 3 bases, J lost 3 bases, and 10 bases lay in between. The CDR3 has 14 amino acids. CDR3 region: CAISDRGGTDTQYF. The CDR3 DNA is TGTGCCATCAGTGATAGGGGTGGGACAGATACGCAGTATTTT.

The chain is built from TRBV5-1 and TRBJ2-1; 11 nucleotides line up with TRBD2. This CDR3 has 16 amino acids. The germline CDR1 and CDR2 sequences are SGHRS and YFSETQ. With V trimmed by 6 bases and J by 6 bases, 11 bases remained unmatched. The CDR3 bases are TGCGCCAGCACCCTCCAACTAGCGGGGGTGCTCAATGAGCAGTTCTTC. As protein: CASTLQLAGVLNEQFF. Using reference TRBV5-1 and TRBJ2-1 for the parts outside the CDR3, the full variable domain is KAGVTQTPRYLIKTRGQQVTLSCSPISGHRSVSWYQQTPGQGLQFLFEYFSETQRNKGNFPGRFSGRQFSNSRSEMNVSTLELGDSALYLCASTLQLAGVLNEQFFGPGTRLTVL.

The V and J genes are TRBV29-1 and TRBJ1-3; TRBD1 matches 10 bases. The CDR3 contains 17 residues. V dropped 1 base and J dropped 1; count of bases not matched to a gene: 7. The germline V gene has CDR1 SQVTM and CDR2 ANQGSEA. This CDR3 reads CSVEAYPGQGSGNTIYF. As DNA, the CDR3 is TGCAGCGTTGAAGCCTACCCGGGACAGGGGTCTGGAAACACCATATATTTT.

This sequence joins TRBV7-2 and TRBJ2-3; D is ambiguous. There are 15 residues in the CDR3. Trimming stripped 2 bases from V and 0 bases from J, with 9 bases between. Looked up from germline, CDR1 is SGHTA and CDR2 is FQGNSA. DNA of the CDR3: TGTGCCAGCAGCTTAAAGCGCATTAGCACAGATACGCAGTATTTT. Protein sequence: CASSLKRISTDTQYF.

Regarding this clone: The identical CDR3 is also encoded by other nucleotide sequences in the sample. V is TRBV16 and J is TRBJ1-1, with 7 positions matching TRBD1. Germline CDR1 and CDR2: KGHSY and FQNENV. The CDR3 spans 15 residues. The J segment lost 5 bases and the V segment lost 0 bases, leaving 6 bases of the junction unmatched. The CDR3 region is CASSQSRGPTTEAFF. CDR3 nucleotides: TGTGCCAGCAGCCAATCGAGGGGGCCGACGACTGAAGCTTTCTTT.

The gene calls are TRBV3-1 (or the pseudogene TRBV3-2) and TRBJ2-7, with D tentatively TRBD2 (6 bases). Germline lookup yields CDR1 LGHDT and CDR2 YNNKEL (reference sequence). V was trimmed by 4 bases and J by 3 bases, leaving 10 bases between them. The CDR3 is 13 residues long. DNA of the CDR3: TGTGCCAGCAGCCCAGGGAGGTACTACGAGCAGTACTTC. It translates to CASSPGRYYEQYF.

This clone was detected once. CDR3 in amino acids: CASSLGASGAGDTQYF. CDR3 coding DNA: TGTGCCAGCAGCCTTGGGGCTAGCGGGGCCGGAGATACGCAGTATTTT. This chain links TRBV5-6 with TRBJ2-3, with TRBD2 identical over 9 bases. CDR3 length: 16 residues. The V segment lost 4 bases and the J segment 5 bases; nucleotides outside the gene matches: 11. Germline V lookup: CDR1 SGHDT, CDR2 YYEEEE.

CDR3 DNA sequence: TGTGCCAGCAGCTCAGACACCAACGATTACACTGAAGCTTTCTTT. Protein sequence: CASSSDTNDYTEAFF. This chain links TRBV7-8 with TRBJ1-1, with D uncertain. This CDR3 comprises 15 residues. Deletions cut 4 bases from V and 3 bases from J, with 15 bases between. Germline lookup yields CDR1 SGHVS and CDR2 FQNEAQ.

J is TRBJ1-3 and V is TRBV5-5; unclear D gene. V gave up 0 bases and J gave up 0 bases, with 7 bases separating them. The CDR3 runs to 15 residues. Looked up from germline, CDR1 is SGHKS and CDR2 is YYEKEE (reference sequence). DNA of the CDR3: TGTGCCAGCAGCTTGGCAGGCCTCTCTGGAAACACCATATATTTT. Translation gives CASSLAGLSGNTIYF.

The chain is built from TRBV29-1 and TRBJ1-5, with D unresolved. Germline CDR1 SQVTM, CDR2 ANQGSEA. This CDR3 has 13 amino acids. Trimming removed 7 bases from V and 0 bases from J, with 10 bases in between. CDR3 protein: CSAAEGSNQPQHF. For the CDR3, the DNA is TGCAGCGCCGCAGAGGGTAGCAATCAGCCCCAGCATTTT.

This sequence joins TRBV19 and TRBJ2-1; tentative D call: TRBD1 (5 bases). Germline V lookup: CDR1 LNHDA, CDR2 SQIVND (reference sequence). CDR3 size: 15 residues. Between the trimmed V and J ends, which lost 2 bases and 4 bases, there was a span of 12 bases. CDR3 loop: CASSISQQVYNEQFF. The CDR3 region has the DNA TGTGCCAGTAGTATATCCCAACAGGTTTACAATGAGCAGTTCTTC.

The V and J genes are TRBV10-3 and TRBJ2-5; D may be TRBD2 (7 bases). The CDR3 consists of 15 residues. From germline, CDR1 is ENHRY and CDR2 SYGVKD. Trimming stripped 4 bases from V and 2 bases from J, with 14 bases between. The DNA for the CDR3 is TGTGCCATCAGTGGGGCCGGGGGGCCTCAAGAGACCCAGTACTTC. Translated, it gives CAISGAGGPQETQYF.

V is TRBV13 and J is TRBJ1-6; tentative D call: TRBD1 (5 bases). Trimming cost V 5 bases and J 8 bases, with 13 bases left between them. This CDR3 is built from 14 residues. Germline V CDR1 and CDR2: PRHDT, FYEKMQ (reference sequence). Here the CDR3 reads CASSASGFDSPLHF. The DNA of the CDR3 is TGTGCCAGCAGCGCGTCAGGGTTTGATTCACCCCTCCACTTT.

This chain joins TRBV19 and TRBJ1-5, with TRBD1 identical over 9 bases. Germline V lookup: CDR1 LNHDA, CDR2 SQIVND (reference sequence). The CDR3 runs to 16 residues. The ends lost 1 base at V and 3 bases at J; junction bases unmatched: 4. DNA of the CDR3: TGTGCCAGTAGTATAGTGGGGACAGGGCACAATCAGCCCCAGCATTTT. It codes for CASSIVGTGHNQPQHF.

The gene calls are TRBV7-9 and TRBJ2-3, with TRBD2 matching over 10 bases. Germline assignment: CDR1 SEHNR and CDR2 FQNEAQ (reference sequence). There are 17 residues in the CDR3. V shed 1 base, J shed 2 bases, and the junction held 6 bases outside the gene matches. Written as DNA, the CDR3 is TGTGCCAGCAGCTTAGGAAGCGGGGGGGCCCCCACAGATACGCAGTATTTT. Encoded protein: CASSLGSGGAPTDTQYF.